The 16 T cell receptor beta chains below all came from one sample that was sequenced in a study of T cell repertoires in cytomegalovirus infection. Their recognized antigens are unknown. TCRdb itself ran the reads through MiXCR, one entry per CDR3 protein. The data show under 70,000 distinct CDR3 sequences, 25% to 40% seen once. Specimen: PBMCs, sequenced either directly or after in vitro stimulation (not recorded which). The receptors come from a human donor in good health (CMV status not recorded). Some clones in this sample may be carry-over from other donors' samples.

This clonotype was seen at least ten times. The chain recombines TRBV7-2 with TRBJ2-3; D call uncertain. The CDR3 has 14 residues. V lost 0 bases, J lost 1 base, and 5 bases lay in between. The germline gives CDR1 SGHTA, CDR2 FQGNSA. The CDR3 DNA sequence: TGTGCCAGCAGCTTAGCAGGTGGCACAGATACGCAGTATTTT. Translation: CASSLAGGTDTQYF.

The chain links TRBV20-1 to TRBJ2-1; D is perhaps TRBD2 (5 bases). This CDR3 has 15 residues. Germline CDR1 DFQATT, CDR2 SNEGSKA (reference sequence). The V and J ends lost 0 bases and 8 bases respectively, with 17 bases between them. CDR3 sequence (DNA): TGCAGTGCTAGAGATGACCGAGCTAGCCACGATGAGCAGTTCTTC. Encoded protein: CSARDDRASHDEQFF.

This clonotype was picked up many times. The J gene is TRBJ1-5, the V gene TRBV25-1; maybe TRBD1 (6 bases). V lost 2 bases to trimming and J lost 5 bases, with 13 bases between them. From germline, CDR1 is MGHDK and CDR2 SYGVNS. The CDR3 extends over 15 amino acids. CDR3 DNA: TGTGCCAGCAGTGAAGGGGGGGCAGGCCATCAGCCCCAGCATTTT. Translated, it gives CASSEGGAGHQPQHF.

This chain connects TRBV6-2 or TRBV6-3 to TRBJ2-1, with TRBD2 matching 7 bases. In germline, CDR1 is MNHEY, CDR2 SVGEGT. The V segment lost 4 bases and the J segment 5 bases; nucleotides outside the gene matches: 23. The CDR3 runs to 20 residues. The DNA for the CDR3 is TGTGCCAGCAGTTCTAAACTGGGACTATCGGTAGAGGGAGGGCACAATGAGCAGTTCTTC. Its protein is CASSSKLGLSVEGGHNEQFF.

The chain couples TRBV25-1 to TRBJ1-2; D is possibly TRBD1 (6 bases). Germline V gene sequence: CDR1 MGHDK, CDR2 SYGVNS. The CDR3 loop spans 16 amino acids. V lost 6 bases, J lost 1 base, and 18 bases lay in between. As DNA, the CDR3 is TGTGCCAGCAGCGGGTATCTTGGGGGGCTTAACTATGGCTACACCTTC. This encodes CASSGYLGGLNYGYTF.

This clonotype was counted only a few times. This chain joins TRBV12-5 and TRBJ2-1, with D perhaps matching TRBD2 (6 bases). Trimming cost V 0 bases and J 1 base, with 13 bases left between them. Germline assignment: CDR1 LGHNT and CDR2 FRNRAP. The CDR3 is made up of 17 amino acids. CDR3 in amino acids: CASGLVIAGRSYNEQFF. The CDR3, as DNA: TGTGCTAGTGGTTTGGTCATCGCGGGAAGGTCCTACAATGAGCAGTTCTTC.

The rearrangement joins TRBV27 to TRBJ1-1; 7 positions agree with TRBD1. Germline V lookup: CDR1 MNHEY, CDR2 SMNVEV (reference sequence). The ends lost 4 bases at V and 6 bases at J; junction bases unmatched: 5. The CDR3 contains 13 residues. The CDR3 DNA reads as TGTGCCAGCAGTTCTCAGGGGGGCCCTGAAGCTTTCTTT. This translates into CASSSQGGPEAFF.

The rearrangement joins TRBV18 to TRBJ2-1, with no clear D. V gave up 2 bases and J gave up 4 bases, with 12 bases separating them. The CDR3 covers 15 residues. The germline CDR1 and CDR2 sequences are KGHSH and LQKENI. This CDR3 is CASSPTDDQYNEQFF. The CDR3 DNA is TGTGCCAGCTCACCAACTGACGACCAATACAATGAGCAGTTCTTC.

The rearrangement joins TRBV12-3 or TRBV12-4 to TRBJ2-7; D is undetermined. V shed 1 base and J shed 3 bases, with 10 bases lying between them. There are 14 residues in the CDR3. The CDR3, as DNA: TGTGCCAGCAGTTTAGGTCTCAGAAACTACGAGCAGTACTTC. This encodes CASSLGLRNYEQYF.

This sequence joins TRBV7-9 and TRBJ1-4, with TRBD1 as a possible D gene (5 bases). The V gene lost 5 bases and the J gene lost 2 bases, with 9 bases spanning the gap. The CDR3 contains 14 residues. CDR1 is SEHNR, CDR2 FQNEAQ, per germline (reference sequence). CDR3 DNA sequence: TGTGCCAGCAGCATGACAGAGACTAATGAAAAACTGTTTTTT. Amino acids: CASSMTETNEKLFF.

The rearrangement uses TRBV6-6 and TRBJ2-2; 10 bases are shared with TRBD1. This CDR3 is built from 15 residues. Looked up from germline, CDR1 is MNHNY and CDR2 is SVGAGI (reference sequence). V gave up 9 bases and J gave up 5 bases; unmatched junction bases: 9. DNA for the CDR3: TGTGCCAGAGACCGGGGACAGGGGTTAACCGGGGAGCTGTTTTTT. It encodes CARDRGQGLTGELFF.

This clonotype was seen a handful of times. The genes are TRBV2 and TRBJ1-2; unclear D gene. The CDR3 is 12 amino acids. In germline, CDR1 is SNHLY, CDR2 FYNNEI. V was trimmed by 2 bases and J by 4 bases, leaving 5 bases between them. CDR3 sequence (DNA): TGTGCCAGCAGTGAACGGGGCTATGGCTACACCTTC. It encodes CASSERGYGYTF.

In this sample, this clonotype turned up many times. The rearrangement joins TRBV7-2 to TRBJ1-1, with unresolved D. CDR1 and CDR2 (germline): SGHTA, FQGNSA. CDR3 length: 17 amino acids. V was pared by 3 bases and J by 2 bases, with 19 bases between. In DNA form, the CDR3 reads TGTGCCAGCAGCTTCGTGAGTGGGCAGGCCGAAAACACTGAAGCTTTCTTT. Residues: CASSFVSGQAENTEAFF.

The CDR3, as DNA: TGTGCCAGCAGGCCCGAACTTAACACTGAAGCTTTCTTT. Translating it yields CASRPELNTEAFF. This sequence joins TRBV2 and TRBJ1-1; no clear D gene. The CDR3 is 13 amino acids. V gave up 6 bases and J gave up 2 bases, with 10 bases separating them. Germline V gene lookup returns CDR1 SNHLY and CDR2 FYNNEI.

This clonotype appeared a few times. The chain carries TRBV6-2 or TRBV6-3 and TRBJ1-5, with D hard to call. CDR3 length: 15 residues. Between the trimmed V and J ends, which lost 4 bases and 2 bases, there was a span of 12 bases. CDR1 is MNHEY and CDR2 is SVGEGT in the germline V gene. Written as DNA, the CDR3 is TGTGCCAGCAGTTTCAACAGCATCGGCAATCAGCCCCAGCATTTT. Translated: CASSFNSIGNQPQHF.

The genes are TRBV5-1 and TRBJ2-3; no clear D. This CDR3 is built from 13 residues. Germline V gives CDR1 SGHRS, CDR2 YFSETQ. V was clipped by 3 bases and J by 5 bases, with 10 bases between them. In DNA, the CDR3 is TGCGCCAGCAGCTCCTGGGTTGAAGATACGCAGTATTTT. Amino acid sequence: CASSSWVEDTQYF.